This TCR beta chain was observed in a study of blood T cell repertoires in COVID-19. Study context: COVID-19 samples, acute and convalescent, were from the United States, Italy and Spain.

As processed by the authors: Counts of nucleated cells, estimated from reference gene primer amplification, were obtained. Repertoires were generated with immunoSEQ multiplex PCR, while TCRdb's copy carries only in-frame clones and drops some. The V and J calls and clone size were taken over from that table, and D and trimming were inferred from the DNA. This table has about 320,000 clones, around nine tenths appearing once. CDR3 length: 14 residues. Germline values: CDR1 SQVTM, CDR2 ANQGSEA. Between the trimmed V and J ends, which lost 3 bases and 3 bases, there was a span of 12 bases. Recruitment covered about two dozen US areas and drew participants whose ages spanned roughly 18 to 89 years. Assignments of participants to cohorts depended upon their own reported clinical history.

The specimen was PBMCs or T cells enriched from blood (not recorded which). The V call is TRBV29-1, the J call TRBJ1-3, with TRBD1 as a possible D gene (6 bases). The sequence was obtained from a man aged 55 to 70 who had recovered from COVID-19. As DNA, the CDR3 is TGCAGCGTTGACCAGCAGGGGAATGGAAACACCATATATTTT. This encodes CSVDQQGNGNTIYF.